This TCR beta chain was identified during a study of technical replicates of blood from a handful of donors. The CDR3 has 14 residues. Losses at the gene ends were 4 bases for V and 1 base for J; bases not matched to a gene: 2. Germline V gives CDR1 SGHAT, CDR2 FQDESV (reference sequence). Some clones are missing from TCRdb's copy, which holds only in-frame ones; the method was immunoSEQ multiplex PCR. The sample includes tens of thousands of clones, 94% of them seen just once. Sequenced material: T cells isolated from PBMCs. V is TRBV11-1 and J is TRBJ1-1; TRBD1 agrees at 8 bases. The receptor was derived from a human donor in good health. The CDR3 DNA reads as TGTGCCAGCAGCTGGGACAGGCAGAACACTGAAGCTTTCTTT. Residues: CASSWDRQNTEAFF.